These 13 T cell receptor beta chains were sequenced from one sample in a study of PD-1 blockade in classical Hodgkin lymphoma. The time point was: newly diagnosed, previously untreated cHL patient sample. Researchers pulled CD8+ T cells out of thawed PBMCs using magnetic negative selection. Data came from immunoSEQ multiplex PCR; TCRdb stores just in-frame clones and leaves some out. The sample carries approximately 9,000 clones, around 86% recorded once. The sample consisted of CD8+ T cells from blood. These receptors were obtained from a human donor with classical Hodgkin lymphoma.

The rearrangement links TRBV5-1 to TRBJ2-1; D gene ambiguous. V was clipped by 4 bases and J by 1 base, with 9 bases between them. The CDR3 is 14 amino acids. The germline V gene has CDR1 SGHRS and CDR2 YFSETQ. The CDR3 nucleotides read TGCGCCAGCAGCCCCCGTGGTTCCTACAATGAGCAGTTCTTC. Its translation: CASSPRGSYNEQFF.

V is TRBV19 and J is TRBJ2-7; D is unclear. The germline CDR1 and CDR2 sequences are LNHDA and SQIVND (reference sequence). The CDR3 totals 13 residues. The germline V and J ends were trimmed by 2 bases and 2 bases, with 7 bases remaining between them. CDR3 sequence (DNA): TGTGCCAGTAGTATATCCGGGCCCTACGAGCAGTACTTC. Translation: CASSISGPYEQYF.

CDR3 sequence reads: CASSLRSYWDQETQYF. The CDR3 nucleotides are TGTGCCAGCAGTTTACGGAGTTATTGGGATCAAGAGACCCAGTACTTC. J is TRBJ2-5 and V is TRBV28; no clear D. CDR1 and CDR2 from the germline V gene are MDHEN and SYDVKM. The CDR3 contains 16 residues. Trimming took off 2 bases at V and 2 bases at J, with 15 bases between the two ends.

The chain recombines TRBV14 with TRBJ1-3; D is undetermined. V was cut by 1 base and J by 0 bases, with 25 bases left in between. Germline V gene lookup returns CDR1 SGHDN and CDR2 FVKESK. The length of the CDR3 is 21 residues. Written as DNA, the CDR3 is TGTGCCAGCAGCCAAGTTCCTCCGACCGCTATAATCGTCCCCTCTGGAAACACCATATATTTT. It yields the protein CASSQVPPTAIIVPSGNTIYF.

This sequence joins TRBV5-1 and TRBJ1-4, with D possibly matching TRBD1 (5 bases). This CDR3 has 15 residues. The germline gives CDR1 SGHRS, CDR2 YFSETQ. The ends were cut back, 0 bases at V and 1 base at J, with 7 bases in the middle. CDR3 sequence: CASSLVGGTNEKLFF. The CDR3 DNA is TGCGCCAGCAGCTTGGTTGGGGGAACTAATGAAAAACTGTTTTTT.

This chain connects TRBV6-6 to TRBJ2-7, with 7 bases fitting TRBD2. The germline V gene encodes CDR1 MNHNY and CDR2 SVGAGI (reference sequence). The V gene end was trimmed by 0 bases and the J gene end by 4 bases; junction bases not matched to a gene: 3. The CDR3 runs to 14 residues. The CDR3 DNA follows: TGTGCCAGCAGTTACTCCCAGGGAGGGTACGAGCAGTACTTC. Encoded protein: CASSYSQGGYEQYF.

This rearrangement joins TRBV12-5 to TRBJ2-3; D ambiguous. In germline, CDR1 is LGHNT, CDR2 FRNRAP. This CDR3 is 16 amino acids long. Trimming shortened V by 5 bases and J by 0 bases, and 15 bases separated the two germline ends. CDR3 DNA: TGTGCTAGTGGTGCCACCTCCAGAACTAGCACAGATACGCAGTATTTT. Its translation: CASGATSRTSTDTQYF.

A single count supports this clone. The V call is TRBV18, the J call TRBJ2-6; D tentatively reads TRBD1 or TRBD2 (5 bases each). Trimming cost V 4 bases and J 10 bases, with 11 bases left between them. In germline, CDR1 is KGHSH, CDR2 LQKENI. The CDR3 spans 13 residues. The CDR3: CASSHPGTNVLTF. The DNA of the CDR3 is TGTGCCAGCTCACATCCGGGGACGAACGTCCTGACTTTC.

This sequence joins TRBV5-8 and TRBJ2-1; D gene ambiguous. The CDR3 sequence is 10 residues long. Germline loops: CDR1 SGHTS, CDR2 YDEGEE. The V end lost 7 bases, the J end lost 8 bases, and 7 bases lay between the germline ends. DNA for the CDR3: TGTGCCAGCCCCCCAGATGAGCAGTTCTTC. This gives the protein CASPPDEQFF.

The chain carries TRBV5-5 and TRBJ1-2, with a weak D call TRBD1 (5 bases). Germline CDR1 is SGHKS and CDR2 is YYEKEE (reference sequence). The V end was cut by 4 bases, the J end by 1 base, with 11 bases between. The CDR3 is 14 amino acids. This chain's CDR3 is CASSGRVFNYGYTF. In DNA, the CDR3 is TGTGCCAGCAGCGGCAGGGTTTTTAACTATGGCTACACCTTC.

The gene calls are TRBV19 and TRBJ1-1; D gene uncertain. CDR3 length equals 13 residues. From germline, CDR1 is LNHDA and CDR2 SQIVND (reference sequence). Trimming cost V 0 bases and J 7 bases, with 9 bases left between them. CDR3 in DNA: TGTGCCAGTAGTATAGATGGAAGGGTTGAAGCTTTCTTT. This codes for CASSIDGRVEAFF.

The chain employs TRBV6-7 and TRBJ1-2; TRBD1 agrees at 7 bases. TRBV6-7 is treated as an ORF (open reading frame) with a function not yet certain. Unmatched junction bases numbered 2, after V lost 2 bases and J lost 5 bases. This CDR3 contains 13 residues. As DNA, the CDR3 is TGTGCCAGCAGTTACGGACAGGCTTATGGCTACACCTTC. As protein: CASSYGQAYGYTF.

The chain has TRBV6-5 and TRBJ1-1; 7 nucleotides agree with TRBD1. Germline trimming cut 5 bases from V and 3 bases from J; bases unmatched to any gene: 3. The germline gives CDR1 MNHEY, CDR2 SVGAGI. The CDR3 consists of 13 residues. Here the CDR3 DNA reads TGTGCCAGCAGTCCCGGACAGGACACTGAAGCTTTCTTT. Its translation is CASSPGQDTEAFF.